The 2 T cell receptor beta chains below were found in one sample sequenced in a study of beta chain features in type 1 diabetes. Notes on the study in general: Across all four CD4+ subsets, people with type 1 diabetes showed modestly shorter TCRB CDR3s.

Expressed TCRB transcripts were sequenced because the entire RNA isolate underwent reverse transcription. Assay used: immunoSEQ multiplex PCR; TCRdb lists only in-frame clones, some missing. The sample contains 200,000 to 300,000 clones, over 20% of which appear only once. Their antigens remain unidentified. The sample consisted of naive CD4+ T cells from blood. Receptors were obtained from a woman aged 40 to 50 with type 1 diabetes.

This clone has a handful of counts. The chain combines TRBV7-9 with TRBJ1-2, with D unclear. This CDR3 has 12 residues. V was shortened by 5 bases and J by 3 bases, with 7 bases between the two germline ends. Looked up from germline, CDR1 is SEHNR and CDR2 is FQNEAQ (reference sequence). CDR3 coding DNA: TGTGCCAGCAGCGCCGAGTACTATGGCTACACCTTC. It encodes CASSAEYYGYTF. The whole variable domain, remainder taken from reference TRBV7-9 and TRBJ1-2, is DTGVSQNPRHKITKRGQNVTFRCDPISEHNRLYWYRQTLGQGPEFLTYFQNEAQLEKSRLLSDRFSAERPKGSFSTLEIQRTEQGDSAMYLCASSAEYYGYTFGSGTRLTVV.

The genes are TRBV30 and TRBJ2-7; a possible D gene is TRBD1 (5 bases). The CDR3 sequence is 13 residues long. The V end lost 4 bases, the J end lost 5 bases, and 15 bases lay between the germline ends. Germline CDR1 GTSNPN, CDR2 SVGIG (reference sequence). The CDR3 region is CAWMPAWGHEQYF. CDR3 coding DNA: TGTGCCTGGATGCCGGCCTGGGGCCACGAGCAGTACTTC.